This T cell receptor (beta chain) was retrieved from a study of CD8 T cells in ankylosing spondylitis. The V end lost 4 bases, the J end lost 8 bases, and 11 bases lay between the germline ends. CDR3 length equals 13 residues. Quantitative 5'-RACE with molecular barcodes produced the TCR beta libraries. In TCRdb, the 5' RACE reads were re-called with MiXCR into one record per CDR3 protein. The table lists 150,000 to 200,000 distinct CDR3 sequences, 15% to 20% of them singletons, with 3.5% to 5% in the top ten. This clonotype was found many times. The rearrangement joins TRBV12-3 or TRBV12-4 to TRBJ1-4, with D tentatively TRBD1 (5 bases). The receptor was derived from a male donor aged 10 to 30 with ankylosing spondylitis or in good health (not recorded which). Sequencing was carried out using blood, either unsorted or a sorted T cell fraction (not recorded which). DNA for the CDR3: TGTGCCAGCAGTTCGGGGGTACGCGAAAAACTGTTTTTT. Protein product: CASSSGVREKLFF.